This T cell receptor (beta chain) was observed in a study of PD-L1 blockade in urothelial cancer. The germline gives CDR1 LNHDA, CDR2 SQIVND (reference sequence). J gave up 0 bases and V 5 bases, and 12 bases lay outside the gene matches. The CDR3 length is 18 residues. The table came from immunoSEQ multiplex PCR; TCRdb's copy has only in-frame clones and leaves some out. The table lists approximately 47,000 clones, about 81% of them singletons. Sample time point: pretreatment peripheral blood. Samples spanned pretreatment and treatment, with 1 to 8 time points per patient. The J gene is TRBJ1-3, the V gene TRBV19; 8 bases are shared with TRBD1. This sequence originates from a man aged 50 to 59 with urothelial cancer. The sequenced sample was PBMCs, obtained around atezolizumab (anti-PD-L1) treatment. DNA for the CDR3: TGTGCCAGTAGTGAGCGTCCCGGGACAGGATTCTCTGGAAACACCATATATTTT. Encoded protein: CASSERPGTGFSGNTIYF.